The sequence of this T cell receptor (beta chain) was determined in a study of T cell responses to AZD1222 COVID-19 vaccine. Study observations and caveats: Targets within unmutated variant regions were reportedly found for nearly half of spike-specific TCRs. Receipt of two AZD1222 doses was followed by a rise in Spike-specific TCR breadth and depth.

This clone was found once. Its target is unknown. Germline loops: CDR1 WSHSY, CDR2 SAAADI. The CDR3 loop spans 14 amino acids. V was shortened by 2 bases and J by 1 base, with 8 bases between the two germline ends. Sequencing used immunoSEQ multiplex PCR; TCRdb keeps in-frame clones, though not all of them. The profile shows around 120,000 clones, 90% to 95% of them singletons. The V gene is TRBV10-2, the J gene TRBJ1-1; maybe TRBD1 (5 bases). This specimen was peripheral blood, taken on day 0 of AZD1222 vaccination. The source is an adult in good health. The CDR3 nucleotides are TGCGCCAGCAGTGAGACCAGGGAGAACACTGAAGCTTTCTTT. Translation: CASSETRENTEAFF.